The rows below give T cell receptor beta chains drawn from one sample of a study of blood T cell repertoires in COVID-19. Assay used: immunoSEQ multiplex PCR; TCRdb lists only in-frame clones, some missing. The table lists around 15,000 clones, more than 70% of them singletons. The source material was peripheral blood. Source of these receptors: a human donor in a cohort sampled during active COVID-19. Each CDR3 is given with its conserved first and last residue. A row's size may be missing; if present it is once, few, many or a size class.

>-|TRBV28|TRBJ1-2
CASSKGGTEIYGYTF
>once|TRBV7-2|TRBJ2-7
CASSLSPGVYEQYF
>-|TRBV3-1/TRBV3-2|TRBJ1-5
CASSLGRPPQPQHF
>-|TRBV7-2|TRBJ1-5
CASRFGQNQPQHF
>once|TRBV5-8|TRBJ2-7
CASSSLTYEQYF
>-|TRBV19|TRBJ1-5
CASRLTGGFNQPQHF
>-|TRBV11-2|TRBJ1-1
CASSSSYRGRGTEAFF
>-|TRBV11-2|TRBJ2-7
CASSLGDGWRGEQYF
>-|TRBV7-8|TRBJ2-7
CASSQDRQGEQYF
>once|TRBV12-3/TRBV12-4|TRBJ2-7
CASSLAVPYEQYF
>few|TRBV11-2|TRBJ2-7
CASTPGREYHEQYF
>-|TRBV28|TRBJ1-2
CATTKTGNYGYTF
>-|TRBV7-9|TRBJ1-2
CASSKTGTGDGYTF
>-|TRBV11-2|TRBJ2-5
CASSSGETQYF
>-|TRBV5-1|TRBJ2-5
CASSSYGGVRETQYF
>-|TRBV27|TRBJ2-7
CASSKTGEASGSLYEQYF
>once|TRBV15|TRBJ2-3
CATSRDGGPDTQYF
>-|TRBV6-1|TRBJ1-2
CASSDFRGGYTF
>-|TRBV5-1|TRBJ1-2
CASSLTGGVGYTF
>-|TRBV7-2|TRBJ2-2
CASSLAILAANTGELFF
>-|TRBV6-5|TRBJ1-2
CASSPGQGSKYGYTF
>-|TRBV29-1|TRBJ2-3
CSVEVGSGTDTQYF
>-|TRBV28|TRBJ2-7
CATSRGGLEYEQYF
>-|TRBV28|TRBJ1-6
CASSLRRSSYNSPLHF
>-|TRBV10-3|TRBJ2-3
CAISESASGSTSDTQYF
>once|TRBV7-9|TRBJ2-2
CASSSRFTGELFF
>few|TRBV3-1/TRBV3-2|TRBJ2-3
CASSQVAGAPTDTQYF
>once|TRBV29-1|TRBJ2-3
CSAAYGGSTDTQYF
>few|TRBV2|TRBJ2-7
CASSGLAGFYEQYF
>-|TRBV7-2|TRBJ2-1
CASSLDQRNEQFF
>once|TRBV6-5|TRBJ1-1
CASTSGATEAFF
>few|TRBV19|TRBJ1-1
CASSMALMNTEAFF
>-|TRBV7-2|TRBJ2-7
CASSLGGADYEQYF
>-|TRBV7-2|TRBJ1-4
CASRNGQGNEKLFF
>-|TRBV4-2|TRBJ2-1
CASSQGTGNDEQFF
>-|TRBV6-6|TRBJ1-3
CASSYRVVDTIYF
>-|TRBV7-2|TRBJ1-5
CASSSRNGGAPQHF
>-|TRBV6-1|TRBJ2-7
CASSEVPSSSYEQYF
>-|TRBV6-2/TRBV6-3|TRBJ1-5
CASSYDPGLQPQHF
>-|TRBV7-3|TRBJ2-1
CASSWKEGQGVGEQFF
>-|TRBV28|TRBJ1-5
CASKWQGGQPQHF
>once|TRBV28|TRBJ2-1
CASSLGGAYNEQFF
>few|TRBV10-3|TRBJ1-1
CAISGTGTTEAFF
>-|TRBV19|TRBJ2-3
CASSRQGLAASTDTQYF
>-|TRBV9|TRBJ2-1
CASSSHRTGAIDEQFF
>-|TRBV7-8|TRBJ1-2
CASSHDRNYGYTF
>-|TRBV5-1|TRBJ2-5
CASSESRDRGMETQYF
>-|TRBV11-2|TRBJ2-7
CASSSSTKTYEQYF
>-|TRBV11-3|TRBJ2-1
CASSLVGPTSGGYNEQFF
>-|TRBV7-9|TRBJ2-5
CASSSIRVGETQYF
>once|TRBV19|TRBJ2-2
CASRGLFGSSNTGELFF
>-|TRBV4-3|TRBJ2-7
CASSQDRGRYEQYF
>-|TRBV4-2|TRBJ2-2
CASSRDPTTGRYTGELFF
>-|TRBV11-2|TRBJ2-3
CASSLVRGSSGSTDTQYF
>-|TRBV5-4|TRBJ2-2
CASSSDSVVTGELFF
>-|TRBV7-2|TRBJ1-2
CASSPGGIDYGYTF
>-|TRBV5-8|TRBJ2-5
CASSLGQQETQYF
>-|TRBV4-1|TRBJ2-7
CASSQESSGRAYEQYF
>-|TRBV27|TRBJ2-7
CASSLAGSSYEQYF
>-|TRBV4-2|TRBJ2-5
CASSQDRLARETQYF